This passage covers 20 T cell receptor beta chains from one sample sequenced in a study of blood T cell repertoires in COVID-19. TCRdb keeps only in-frame clones here, not all; method: immunoSEQ multiplex PCR. This sample has around 300,000 clones, with roughly 85% found just once. Sequencing was carried out using peripheral blood. The receptors derive from a woman in her fifties or sixties who had recovered from COVID-19.

The chain employs TRBV7-8 and TRBJ2-7; TRBD1 is a possible D gene (6 bases). With 2 bases removed from V and 3 bases from J, the gap between germline ends came to 35 bases. The CDR3 extends over 22 amino acids. Germline V lookup: CDR1 SGHVS, CDR2 FQNEAQ. This CDR3 reads CASSLLYRVISSNIPIGYEQYF. The CDR3 coding sequence is TGTGCCAGCAGCTTATTGTACAGGGTAATATCTTCCAATATCCCTATAGGCTACGAGCAGTACTTC.

This chain connects TRBV7-3 to TRBJ1-2, with a tentative D call TRBD1 (5 bases). V was clipped by 2 bases and J by 4 bases, with 14 bases between them. Germline CDR1 reads SGHTA; CDR2 reads FQGTGA. CDR3 length: 15 residues. The CDR3 bases are TGTGCCAGCAGCTTATTCGCAGGGTCGGGCTATGGCTACACCTTC. Translation: CASSLFAGSGYGYTF.

CDR3 sequence: CASSRRQGSDEKLFF. The CDR3 DNA follows: TGTGCCAGCAGCCGAAGACAGGGGAGTGATGAAAAACTGTTTTTT. The chain combines TRBV7-9 with TRBJ1-4; 8 bases are a match to TRBD1. V dropped 5 bases and J dropped 6; count of bases not matched to a gene: 8. The CDR3 covers 15 residues. The V gene's germline CDR1 is SEHNR and CDR2 FQNEAQ (reference sequence).

V usage is TRBV5-4 and J usage is TRBJ2-1; 12 nucleotides match TRBD1. Germline V gives CDR1 SGHNT, CDR2 YYREEE (reference sequence). V gave up 2 bases and J gave up 10 bases; unmatched junction bases: 7. CDR3 length: 15 amino acids. Here the CDR3 reads CASSFRDRGLGEQFF. The CDR3 nucleotides read TGTGCCAGCAGCTTCCGGGACAGGGGGCTGGGGGAGCAGTTCTTC.

This clone turned up a few times. This may come from a read error, since a much larger clone is one base off. Additional DNA sequences in this sample encode the identical CDR3. The rearrangement links TRBV29-1 to TRBJ2-2, with D possibly being TRBD2 (7 bases). CDR1 and CDR2 from the germline V gene are SQVTM and ANQGSEA. The CDR3 length is 18 residues. V was clipped by 6 bases and J by 2 bases, with 25 bases between them. CDR3 residues: CSVGAQEGGFANTGELFF. CDR3 in DNA: TGCAGCGTGGGGGCCCAGGAGGGGGGGTTCGCTAACACCGGGGAGCTGTTTTTT.

The V gene is TRBV28, the J gene TRBJ2-5; 9 bases agree with TRBD2. CDR3 length: 17 residues. V shed 6 bases and J 1 base; nucleotides not matched to a gene: 12. Per germline, CDR1 MDHEN and CDR2 SYDVKM. CDR3 sequence (DNA): TGTGCCAGCAGGCCTGCGGGCCTAGCGGGGATCCAAGAGACCCAGTACTTC. Protein: CASRPAGLAGIQETQYF.

The sample holds a few counts of this clone. The CDR3 here is CASSPPDVGNGGAFF. CDR3 coding DNA: TGTGCCAGCTCACCACCTGATGTGGGAAACGGAGGAGCTTTCTTT. The chain recombines TRBV18 with TRBJ1-1, with unresolved D. This CDR3 comprises 15 residues. Between the trimmed V and J ends, which lost 0 bases and 10 bases, there was a span of 18 bases. Germline lookup yields CDR1 KGHSH and CDR2 LQKENI.

In DNA, the CDR3 is TGTGCCAGTAGCCTGAAGACTTGGAGGAATGGCTACACCTTC. It codes for CASSLKTWRNGYTF. This rearrangement joins TRBV19 to TRBJ1-2; no definite D call. Per germline, CDR1 LNHDA and CDR2 SQIVND (reference sequence). The CDR3 sequence is 14 residues long. The V and J ends lost 6 bases and 6 bases respectively, with 17 bases between them.

The chain couples TRBV3-1 (or the pseudogene TRBV3-2) to TRBJ1-5, with D possibly being TRBD1 (6 bases). Germline CDR1 and CDR2: LGHDT and YNNKEL (reference sequence). This CDR3 has 16 amino acids. V was pared by 0 bases and J by 4 bases, with 13 bases between. In nucleotides, the CDR3 is TGTGCCAGCAGCCAAGATCTTGGGGACAAGAATCAGCCCCAGCATTTT. Protein product: CASSQDLGDKNQPQHF.

V and J are TRBV7-3 and TRBJ2-7; 7 bases are shared with TRBD1. This CDR3 comprises 14 residues. V gave up 1 base and J gave up 3 bases; unmatched junction bases: 3. Germline-derived CDR1 and CDR2 are SGHTA and FQGTGA. The CDR3 sequence is CASSLKGAGYEQYF. CDR3 nucleotides: TGTGCCAGCAGCTTAAAGGGGGCTGGCTACGAGCAGTACTTC. The variable domain in full, with the rest retrieved from reference TRBV7-3 and TRBJ2-7, is GAGVSQTPSNKVTEKGKYVELRCDPISGHTALYWYRQSLGQGPEFLIYFQGTGAADDSGLPNDRFFAVRPEGSVSTLKIQRTERGDSAVYLCASSLKGAGYEQYFGPGTRLTVT.

The V call is TRBV27, the J call TRBJ2-7; 8 bases are a match to TRBD1. From germline, CDR1 is MNHEY and CDR2 SMNVEV (reference sequence). The V gene end was trimmed by 5 bases and the J gene end by 2 bases; junction bases not matched to a gene: 2. This CDR3 comprises 13 residues. The DNA for the CDR3 is TGTGCCAGCAGTCCGACAGGGGCCTACGAGCAGTACTTC. Its translation is CASSPTGAYEQYF.

This chain links TRBV10-3 with TRBJ2-7; the match to TRBD2 covers 13 bases. The CDR3 runs 15 residues. V dropped 8 bases and J dropped 6; count of bases not matched to a gene: 10. Germline V lookup: CDR1 ENHRY, CDR2 SYGVKD. The CDR3 region is CAIGGLAGESSEQYF. The CDR3 coding sequence is TGTGCCATCGGCGGACTAGCGGGAGAGAGCAGCGAGCAGTACTTC.

The chain joins TRBV10-2 to TRBJ2-3; tentatively, D is TRBD1 (5 bases). V was pared by 3 bases and J by 3 bases, with 7 bases between. The CDR3 runs 13 residues. The V gene's germline CDR1 is WSHSY and CDR2 SAAADI. The DNA for the CDR3 is TGCGCCAGCAGTGACAGGGTAACAGATACGCAGTATTTT. It yields the protein CASSDRVTDTQYF.

This rearrangement joins TRBV18 to TRBJ1-2, with 10 bases identical to TRBD1. The CDR3 consists of 18 residues. Germline values: CDR1 KGHSH, CDR2 LQKENI. J gave up 6 bases and V 2 bases, and 15 bases lay outside the gene matches. DNA of the CDR3: TGTGCCAGCTCACCAAATCTGCTAGATTACGGGACAGGGGATGGCTACACCTTC. It codes for CASSPNLLDYGTGDGYTF.

V and J are TRBV19 and TRBJ2-3; 8 bases are a match to TRBD1. There are 19 residues in the CDR3. The germline V gene encodes CDR1 LNHDA and CDR2 SQIVND (reference sequence). With V trimmed by 6 bases and J by 0 bases, 17 bases remained unmatched. The chain's CDR3 is CASRPGTGPDRYSTDTQYF. The DNA of the CDR3 is TGTGCCAGTAGGCCCGGGACAGGCCCCGATCGGTATAGCACAGATACGCAGTATTTT.

This chain uses TRBV28 with TRBJ2-7; D not resolved. Deletions cut 5 bases from V and 2 bases from J, with 10 bases between. The germline V gene has CDR1 MDHEN and CDR2 SYDVKM. CDR3 length equals 13 residues. The CDR3 sequence: CASSLPWPYEQYF. Here the CDR3 DNA reads TGTGCCAGCAGTCTCCCCTGGCCCTACGAGCAGTACTTC.

Many counts were recorded for this clone. The chain links TRBV5-5 to TRBJ1-2, with 10 bases that match TRBD1. The junction had 11 bases not matched to a gene; V was cut back by 4 bases and J by 11 bases. Germline CDR1 SGHKS, CDR2 YYEKEE (reference sequence). The CDR3 is made up of 14 amino acids. The CDR3 DNA reads TGTGCCAGCAGCCACGAGGGACAGGGGATAAAGTACACCTTC. Translating it yields CASSHEGQGIKYTF.

The V call is TRBV25-1, the J call TRBJ1-5; D is ambiguous. The CDR3 covers 13 residues. V lost 2 bases, J lost 3 bases, and 5 bases lay in between. Germline CDR1 and CDR2: MGHDK and SYGVNS. In DNA, the CDR3 is TGTGCCAGCAGTGAACAGGACAATCAGCCCCAGCATTTT. It yields the protein CASSEQDNQPQHF.

The chain couples TRBV7-8 to TRBJ1-2; D is perhaps TRBD1 (5 bases). The CDR3 covers 15 residues. CDR1 is SGHVS and CDR2 is FQNEAQ in the germline V gene. Deletions cut 5 bases from V and 4 bases from J, with 17 bases between. The CDR3 region has the DNA TGTGCCAGCAGCCGGGGGAGGAGGGACGCCTATGGCTACACCTTC. It is translated as CASSRGRRDAYGYTF.

This chain uses TRBV4-1 with TRBJ2-6, with 7 bases aligning to TRBD1. Germline V gives CDR1 MGHRA, CDR2 YSYEKL. The V gene end was trimmed by 4 bases and the J gene end by 0 bases; junction bases not matched to a gene: 9. This CDR3 contains 18 residues. The CDR3 DNA follows: TGCGCCAGCAGCCCCTTTGAGCAGGGGGACTCTGGGGCCAACGTCCTGACTTTC. It yields the protein CASSPFEQGDSGANVLTF.